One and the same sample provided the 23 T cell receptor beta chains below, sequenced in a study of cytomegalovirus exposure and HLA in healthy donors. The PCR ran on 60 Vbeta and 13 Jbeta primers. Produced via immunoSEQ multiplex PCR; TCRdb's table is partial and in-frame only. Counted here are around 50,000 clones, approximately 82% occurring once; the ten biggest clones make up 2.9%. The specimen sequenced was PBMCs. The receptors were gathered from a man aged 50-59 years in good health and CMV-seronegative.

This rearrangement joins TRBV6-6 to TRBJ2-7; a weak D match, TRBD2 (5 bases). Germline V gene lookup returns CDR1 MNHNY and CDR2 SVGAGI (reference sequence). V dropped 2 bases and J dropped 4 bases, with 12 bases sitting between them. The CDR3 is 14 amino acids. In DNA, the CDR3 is TGTGCCAGCAGTTACGGAGGAGACATATACGAGCAGTACTTC. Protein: CASSYGGDIYEQYF.

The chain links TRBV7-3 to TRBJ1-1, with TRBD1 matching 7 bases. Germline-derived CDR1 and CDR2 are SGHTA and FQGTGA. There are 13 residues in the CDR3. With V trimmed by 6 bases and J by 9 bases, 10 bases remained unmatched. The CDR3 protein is CASRQSEGQKAFF. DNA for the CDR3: TGTGCCAGCAGGCAATCTGAGGGACAGAAAGCTTTCTTT.

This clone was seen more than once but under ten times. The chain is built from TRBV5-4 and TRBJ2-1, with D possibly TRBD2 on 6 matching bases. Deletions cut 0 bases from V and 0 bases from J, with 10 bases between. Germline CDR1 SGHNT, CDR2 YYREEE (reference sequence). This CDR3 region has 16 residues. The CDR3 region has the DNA TGTGCCAGCAGCTTGGGACTAGTCTCCTCCTACAATGAGCAGTTCTTC. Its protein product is CASSLGLVSSYNEQFF.

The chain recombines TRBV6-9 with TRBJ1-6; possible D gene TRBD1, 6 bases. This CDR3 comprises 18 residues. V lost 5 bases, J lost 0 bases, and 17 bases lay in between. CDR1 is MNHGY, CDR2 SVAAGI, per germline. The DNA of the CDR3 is TGTGCCAGCAGTAACAAGACAGGCCGGAGCTCCTATAATTCACCCCTCCACTTT. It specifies CASSNKTGRSSYNSPLHF.

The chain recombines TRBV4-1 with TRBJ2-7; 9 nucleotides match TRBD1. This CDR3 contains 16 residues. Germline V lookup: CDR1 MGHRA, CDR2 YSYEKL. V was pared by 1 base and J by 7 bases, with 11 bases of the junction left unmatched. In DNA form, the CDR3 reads TGCGCCAGCAGCCAAGTCGAAAACAGGGGGCTAGGGGAGCAGTACTTC. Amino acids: CASSQVENRGLGEQYF.

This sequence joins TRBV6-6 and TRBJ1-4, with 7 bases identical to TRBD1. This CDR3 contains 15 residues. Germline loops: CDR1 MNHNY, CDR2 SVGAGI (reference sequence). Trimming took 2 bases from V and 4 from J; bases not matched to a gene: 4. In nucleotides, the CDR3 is TGTGCCAGCAGTTACGTGGGACAGTTTAATGAAAAACTGTTTTTT. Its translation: CASSYVGQFNEKLFF.

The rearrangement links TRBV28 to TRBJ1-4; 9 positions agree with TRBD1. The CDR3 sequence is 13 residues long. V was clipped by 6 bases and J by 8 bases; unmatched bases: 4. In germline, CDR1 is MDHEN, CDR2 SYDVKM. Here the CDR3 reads CASRTGGGEKLFF. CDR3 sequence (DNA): TGTGCCAGCAGGACAGGGGGTGGGGAAAAACTGTTTTTT.

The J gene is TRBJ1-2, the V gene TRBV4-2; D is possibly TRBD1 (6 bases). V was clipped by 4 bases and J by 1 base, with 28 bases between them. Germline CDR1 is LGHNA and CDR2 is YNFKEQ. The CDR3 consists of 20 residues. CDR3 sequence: CASSRNAIGQRAVLNYGYTF. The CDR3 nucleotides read TGTGCCAGCAGCCGAAACGCAATTGGACAGAGGGCGGTCCTTAACTATGGCTACACCTTC.

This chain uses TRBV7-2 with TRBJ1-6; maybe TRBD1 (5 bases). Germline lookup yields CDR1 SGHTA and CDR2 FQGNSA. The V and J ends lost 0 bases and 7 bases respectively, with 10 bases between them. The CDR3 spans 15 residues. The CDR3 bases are TGTGCCAGCAGCTTAGCACAGGCAGTAAATTCACCCCTCCACTTT. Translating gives CASSLAQAVNSPLHF.

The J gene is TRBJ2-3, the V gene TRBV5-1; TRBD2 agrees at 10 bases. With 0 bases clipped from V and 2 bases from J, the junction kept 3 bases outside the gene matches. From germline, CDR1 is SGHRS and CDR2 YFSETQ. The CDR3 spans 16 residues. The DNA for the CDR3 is TGCGCCAGCAGCTTGGAACTAGCGGGGCCCACAGATACGCAGTATTTT. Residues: CASSLELAGPTDTQYF.

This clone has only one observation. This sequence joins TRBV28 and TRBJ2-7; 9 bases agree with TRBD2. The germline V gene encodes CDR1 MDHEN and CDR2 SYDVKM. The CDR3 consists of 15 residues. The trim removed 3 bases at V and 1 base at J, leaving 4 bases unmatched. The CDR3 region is CASSLSSGGSYEQYF. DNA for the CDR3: TGTGCCAGCAGTTTGTCAAGCGGGGGGTCCTACGAGCAGTACTTC.

CDR3 residues: CASGPMNTEAFF. In DNA form, the CDR3 reads TGTGCTAGTGGTCCCATGAACACTGAAGCTTTCTTT. The genes are TRBV12-5 and TRBJ1-1; D uncertain. This CDR3 region has 12 residues. V shed 5 bases and J shed 0 bases, with 4 bases lying between them. CDR1 is LGHNT, CDR2 FRNRAP, per germline.

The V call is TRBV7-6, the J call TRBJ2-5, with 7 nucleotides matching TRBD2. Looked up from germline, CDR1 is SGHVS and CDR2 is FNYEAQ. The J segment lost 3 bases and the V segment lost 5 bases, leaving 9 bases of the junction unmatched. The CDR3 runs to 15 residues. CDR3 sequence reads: CASSLKHGGEETQYF. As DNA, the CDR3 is TGTGCCAGCAGCCTGAAGCATGGGGGGGAAGAGACCCAGTACTTC.

The CDR3 nucleotides are TGTGCCAGCAGTGTCCCAGGGGGGAAGAACACTGAAGCTTTCTTT. Protein product: CASSVPGGKNTEAFF. The J gene is TRBJ1-1, the V gene TRBV25-1; 7 bases align to TRBD1. J gave up 1 base and V 4 bases, and 6 bases lay outside the gene matches. The CDR3 totals 15 residues. Per the germline V gene, CDR1 is MGHDK and CDR2 is SYGVNS.

The CDR3 DNA sequence: TGTGCCAGCAGTGGAGTCCAGGGGGGAGTTTATGGCTACACCTTC. Protein product: CASSGVQGGVYGYTF. The chain is built from TRBV25-1 and TRBJ1-2, with 7 bases aligning to TRBD1. The CDR3 is made up of 15 amino acids. Looked up from germline, CDR1 is MGHDK and CDR2 is SYGVNS. The V segment lost 4 bases and the J segment 5 bases; nucleotides outside the gene matches: 10.

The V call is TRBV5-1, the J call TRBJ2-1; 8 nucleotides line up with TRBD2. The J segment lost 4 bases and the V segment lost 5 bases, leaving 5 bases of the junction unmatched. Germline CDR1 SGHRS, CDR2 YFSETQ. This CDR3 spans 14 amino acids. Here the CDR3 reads CASSSSGEYNEQFF. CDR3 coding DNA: TGCGCCAGCAGTAGTAGCGGGGAGTACAATGAGCAGTTCTTC.

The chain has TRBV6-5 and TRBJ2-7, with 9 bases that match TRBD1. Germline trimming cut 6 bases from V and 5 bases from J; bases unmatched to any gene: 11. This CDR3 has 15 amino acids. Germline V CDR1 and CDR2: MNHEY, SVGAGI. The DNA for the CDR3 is TGTGCCAGCAGCCTACAGGGGGCGCGAAGTCACGAGCAGTACTTC. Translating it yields CASSLQGARSHEQYF.

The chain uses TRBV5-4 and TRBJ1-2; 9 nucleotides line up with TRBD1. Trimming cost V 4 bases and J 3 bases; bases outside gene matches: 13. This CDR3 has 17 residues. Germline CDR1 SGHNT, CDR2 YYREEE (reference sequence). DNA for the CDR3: TGTGCCAGCAGCCCCTGGACAGGGGATACTTACGACTATGGCTACACCTTC. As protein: CASSPWTGDTYDYGYTF.

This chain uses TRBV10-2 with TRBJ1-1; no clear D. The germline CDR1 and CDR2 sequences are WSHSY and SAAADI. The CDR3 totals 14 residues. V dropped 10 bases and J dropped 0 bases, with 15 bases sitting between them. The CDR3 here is CATHFSRMNTEAFF. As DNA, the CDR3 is TGCGCCACCCATTTTAGCCGGATGAACACTGAAGCTTTCTTT.

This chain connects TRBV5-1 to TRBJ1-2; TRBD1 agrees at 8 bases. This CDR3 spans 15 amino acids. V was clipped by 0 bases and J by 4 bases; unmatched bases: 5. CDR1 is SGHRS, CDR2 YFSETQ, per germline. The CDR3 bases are TGCGCCAGCAGCTTGGGAGGACAGGGCTTCTATGGCTACACCTTC. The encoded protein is CASSLGGQGFYGYTF.

The CDR3 reads CASRRVAGGSTDTQYF. DNA of the CDR3: TGTGCCAGCAGAAGGGTAGCGGGGGGGAGCACAGATACGCAGTATTTT. The chain links TRBV7-8 to TRBJ2-3; 11 bases align to TRBD2. Unmatched junction bases numbered 5, after V lost 6 bases and J lost 0 bases. Looked up from germline, CDR1 is SGHVS and CDR2 is FQNEAQ. The CDR3 runs 16 residues.

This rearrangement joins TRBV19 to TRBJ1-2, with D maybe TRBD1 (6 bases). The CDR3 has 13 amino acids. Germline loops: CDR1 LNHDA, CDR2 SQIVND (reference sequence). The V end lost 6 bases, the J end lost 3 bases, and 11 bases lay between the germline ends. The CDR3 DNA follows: TGTGCCAGTAGAGCGGACAGCGACTATGGCTACACCTTC. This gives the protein CASRADSDYGYTF.

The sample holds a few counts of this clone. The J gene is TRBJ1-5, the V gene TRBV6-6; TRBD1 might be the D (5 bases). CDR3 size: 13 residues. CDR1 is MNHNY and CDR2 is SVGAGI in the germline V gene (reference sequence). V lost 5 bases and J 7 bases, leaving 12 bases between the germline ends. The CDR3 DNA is TGTGCCAGCAGTCCCGGGGGAGTGCAGCCCCAGCATTTT. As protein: CASSPGGVQPQHF.